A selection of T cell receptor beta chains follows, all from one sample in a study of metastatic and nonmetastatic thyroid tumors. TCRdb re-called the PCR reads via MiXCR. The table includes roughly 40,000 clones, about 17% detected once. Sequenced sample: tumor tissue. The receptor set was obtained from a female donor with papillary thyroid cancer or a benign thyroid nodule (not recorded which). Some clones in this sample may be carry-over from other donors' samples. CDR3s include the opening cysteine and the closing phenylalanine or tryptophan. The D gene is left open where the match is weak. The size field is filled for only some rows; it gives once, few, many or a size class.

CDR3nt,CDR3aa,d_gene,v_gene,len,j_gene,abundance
TGTGCCAGCAGCACGACCCGAAGGAACACTGAAGCTTTCTTT,CASSTTRRNTEAFF,NA,TRBV11-3,14,TRBJ1-1,many
TGCAGTGCACCCCCCGGGGGCGGGAGAAGAGAAGAGACCCAGTACTTC,CSAPPGGGRREETQYF,NA,TRBV20-1,16,TRBJ2-5,many
TGCAGTGCCGTGTCGGGGAACACTGAAGCTTTCTTT,CSAVSGNTEAFF,NA,TRBV20-1,12,TRBJ1-1,NA
TGTGCCAGCAGGATGACAGGGGGTATGCACGAGCAGTACTTC,CASRMTGGMHEQYF,TRBD1,TRBV12-3/TRBV12-4,14,TRBJ2-7,many
TGCAGTGCCAAGGCATTGGGTCCAATTCGAGAAAAACTGTTTTTT,CSAKALGPIREKLFF,NA,TRBV20-1,15,TRBJ1-4,many
TGTGCCACCAGCAGAGGTCAAGGGGAGTGGGAAAAACTGTTTTTT,CATSRGQGEWEKLFF,NA,TRBV15,15,TRBJ1-4,many
TGTGCCAGCAGTGTACTAGCGGGAGAGTACAATGAGCAGTTCTTC,CASSVLAGEYNEQFF,TRBD2,TRBV6-1,15,TRBJ2-1,many
TGTGCCAGCAGTTTTGGACCCCGCGGGCCCCAGCATTTT,CASSFGPRGPQHF,NA,TRBV27,13,TRBJ1-5,many
TGTGCCAGCACCTTCCTGTCCGGGACAGATGGCTACACCTTC,CASTFLSGTDGYTF,TRBD1,TRBV7-9,14,TRBJ1-2,medium-sized
TGTGCCAGCAGCTTAGATGGCCTTGCGGGAGGGACCTCGTTTGGGGCCAACGTCCTGACTTTC,CASSLDGLAGGTSFGANVLTF,TRBD2,TRBV11-2,21,TRBJ2-6,few
TGCAGCGTTGAGGGGAGCGGGTCCGGGGACCAGTACTTC,CSVEGSGSGDQYF,NA,TRBV29-1,13,TRBJ2-5,many
TGCGCCAGCAGCTTGGACTCAGGGAGGCAGACCCAGTACTTC,CASSLDSGRQTQYF,NA,TRBV5-1,14,TRBJ2-5,many
TGTGCCAGTAAAGGACTAGCGGGTCGCAATGAGCAGTTCTTC,CASKGLAGRNEQFF,TRBD2,TRBV19,14,TRBJ2-1,many
TGTGCCAGCAGCCCTAAGCCCGGGGACCGAGCTTTCTTT,CASSPKPGDRAFF,NA,TRBV3-1,13,TRBJ1-1,many
TGCAGTGCTAGAGATCAGGAGCCCTACGAGCAGTACTTC,CSARDQEPYEQYF,NA,TRBV20-1,13,TRBJ2-7,once
TGCGCCAGCAGCTGGCAACTGACCGGGACAGGCTACGAGCAGTACTTC,CASSWQLTGTGYEQYF,TRBD1,TRBV5-1,16,TRBJ2-7,NA
TGTGCCAGCAGGGCCCGGGACCAAAACTACGAGCAGTACTTC,CASRARDQNYEQYF,NA,TRBV6-1,14,TRBJ2-7,many
TGTGCCAGCAGCTTAGGTTGGGGGGAGAGGAATGAGCAGTTCTTC,CASSLGWGERNEQFF,NA,TRBV11-3,15,TRBJ2-1,many